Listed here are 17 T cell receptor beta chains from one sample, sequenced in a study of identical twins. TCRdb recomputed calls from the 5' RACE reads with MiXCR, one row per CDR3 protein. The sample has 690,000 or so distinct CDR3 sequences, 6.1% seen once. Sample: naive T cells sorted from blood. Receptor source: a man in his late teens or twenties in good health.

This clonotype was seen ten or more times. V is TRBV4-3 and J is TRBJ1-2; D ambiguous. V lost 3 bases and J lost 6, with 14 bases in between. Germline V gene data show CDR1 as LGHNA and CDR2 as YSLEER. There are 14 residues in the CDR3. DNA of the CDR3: TGCGCCAGCAGCCAGTCCAGGCTAAGCGATGGCTACACCTTC. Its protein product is CASSQSRLSDGYTF.

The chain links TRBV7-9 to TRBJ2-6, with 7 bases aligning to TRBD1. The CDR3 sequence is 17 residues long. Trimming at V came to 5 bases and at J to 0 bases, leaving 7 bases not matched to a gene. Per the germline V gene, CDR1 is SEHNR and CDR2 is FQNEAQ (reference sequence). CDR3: CASSPRQGTSGANVLTF. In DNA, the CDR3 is TGTGCCAGCAGCCCAAGACAGGGCACCTCTGGGGCCAACGTCCTGACTTTC.

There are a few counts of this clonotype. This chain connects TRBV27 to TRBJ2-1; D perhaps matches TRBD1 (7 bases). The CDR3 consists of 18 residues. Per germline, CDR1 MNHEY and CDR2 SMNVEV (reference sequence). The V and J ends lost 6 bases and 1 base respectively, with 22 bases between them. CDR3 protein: CASRTRGGGGISYNEQFF. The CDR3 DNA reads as TGTGCCAGCAGAACCCGAGGTGGAGGGGGCATATCCTACAATGAGCAGTTCTTC.

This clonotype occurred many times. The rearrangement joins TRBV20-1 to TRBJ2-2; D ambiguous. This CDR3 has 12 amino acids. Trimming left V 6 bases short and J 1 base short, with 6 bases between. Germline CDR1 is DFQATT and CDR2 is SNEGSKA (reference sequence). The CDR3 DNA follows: TGCAGTGCGGCCAGGAACACCGGGGAGCTGTTTTTT. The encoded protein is CSAARNTGELFF.

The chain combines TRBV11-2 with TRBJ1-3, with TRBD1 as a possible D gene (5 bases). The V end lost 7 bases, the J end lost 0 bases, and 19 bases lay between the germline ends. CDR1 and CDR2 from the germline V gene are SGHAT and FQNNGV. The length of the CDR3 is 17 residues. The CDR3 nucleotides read TGTGCCAGCATACCCTCAAATTCAGGGTTCTCTGGAAACACCATATATTTT. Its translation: CASIPSNSGFSGNTIYF.

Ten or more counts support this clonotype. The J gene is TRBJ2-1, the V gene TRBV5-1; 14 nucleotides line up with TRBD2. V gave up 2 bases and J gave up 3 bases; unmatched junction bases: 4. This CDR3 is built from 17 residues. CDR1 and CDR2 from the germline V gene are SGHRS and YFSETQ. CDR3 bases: TGCGCCAGCAGCTTTACCGGGACTAGCGGGAGCTACAATGAGCAGTTCTTC. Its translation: CASSFTGTSGSYNEQFF.

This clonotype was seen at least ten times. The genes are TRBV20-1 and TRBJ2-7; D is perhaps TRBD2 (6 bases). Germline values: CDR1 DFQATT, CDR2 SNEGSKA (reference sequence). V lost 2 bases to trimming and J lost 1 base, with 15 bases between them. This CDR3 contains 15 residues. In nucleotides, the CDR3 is TGCAGTGCTAGAAAGTTGGCTAGCGTATCCTACGAGCAGTACTTC. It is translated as CSARKLASVSYEQYF.

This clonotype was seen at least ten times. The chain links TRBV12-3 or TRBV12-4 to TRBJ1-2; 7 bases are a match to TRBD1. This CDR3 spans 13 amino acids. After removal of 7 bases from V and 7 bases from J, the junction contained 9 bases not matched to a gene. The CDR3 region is CASTTGQPSGYTF. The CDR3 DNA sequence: TGTGCCAGCACCACGGGACAGCCCTCTGGCTACACCTTC.

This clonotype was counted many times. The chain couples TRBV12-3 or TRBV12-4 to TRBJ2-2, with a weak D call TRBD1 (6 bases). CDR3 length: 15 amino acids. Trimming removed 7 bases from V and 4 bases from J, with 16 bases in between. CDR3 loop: CASILDRRRTGELFF. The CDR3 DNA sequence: TGTGCCAGCATCCTTGACAGGCGCCGCACCGGGGAGCTGTTTTTT.

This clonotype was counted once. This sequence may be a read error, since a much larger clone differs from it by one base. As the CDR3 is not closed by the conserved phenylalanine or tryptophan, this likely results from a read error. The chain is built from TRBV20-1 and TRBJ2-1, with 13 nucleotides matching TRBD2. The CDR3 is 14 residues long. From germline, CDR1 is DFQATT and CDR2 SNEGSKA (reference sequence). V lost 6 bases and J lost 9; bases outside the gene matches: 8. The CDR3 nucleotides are TGCAGTGCCGCCCGGACTAGCGGGAGTGGTGAGCAGTTCCTC. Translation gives CSAARTSGSGEQFL.

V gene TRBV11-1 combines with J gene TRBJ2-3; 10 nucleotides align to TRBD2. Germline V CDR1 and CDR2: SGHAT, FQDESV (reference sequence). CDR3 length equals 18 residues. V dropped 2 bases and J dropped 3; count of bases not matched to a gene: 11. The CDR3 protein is CASSLTALMGLATDTQYF. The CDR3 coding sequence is TGTGCCAGCAGCTTAACCGCACTTATGGGACTAGCGACAGATACGCAGTATTTT.

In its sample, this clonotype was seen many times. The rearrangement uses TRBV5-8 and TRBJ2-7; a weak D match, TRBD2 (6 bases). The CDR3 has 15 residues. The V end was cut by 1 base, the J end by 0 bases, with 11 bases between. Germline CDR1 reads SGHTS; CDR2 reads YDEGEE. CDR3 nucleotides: TGTGCCAGCAGCTTGCGGGAGTTCCTCTCCTACGAGCAGTACGTC. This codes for CASSLREFLSYEQYV.

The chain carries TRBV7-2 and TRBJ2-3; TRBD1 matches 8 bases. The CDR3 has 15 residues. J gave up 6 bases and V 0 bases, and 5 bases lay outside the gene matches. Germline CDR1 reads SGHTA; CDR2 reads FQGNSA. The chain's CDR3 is CASSLAQGAFDTQYF. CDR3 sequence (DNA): TGTGCCAGCAGCTTAGCGCAGGGGGCATTCGATACGCAGTATTTT.

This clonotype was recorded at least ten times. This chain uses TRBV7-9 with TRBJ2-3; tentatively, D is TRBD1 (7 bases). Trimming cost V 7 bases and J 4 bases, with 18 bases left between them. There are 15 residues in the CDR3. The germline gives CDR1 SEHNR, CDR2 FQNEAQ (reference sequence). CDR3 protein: CASINQGGVADTQYF. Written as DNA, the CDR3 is TGTGCCAGCATAAATCAGGGGGGAGTCGCAGATACGCAGTATTTT.

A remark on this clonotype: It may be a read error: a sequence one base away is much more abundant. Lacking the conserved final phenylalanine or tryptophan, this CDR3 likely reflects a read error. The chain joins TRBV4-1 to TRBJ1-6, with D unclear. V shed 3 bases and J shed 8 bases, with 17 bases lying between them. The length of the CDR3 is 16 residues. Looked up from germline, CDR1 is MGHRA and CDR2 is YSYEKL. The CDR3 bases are TGCGCCAGCAGCCATGGGAGGACTTCATCGGATTCACCCCTCCACCTT. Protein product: CASSHGRTSSDSPLHL.

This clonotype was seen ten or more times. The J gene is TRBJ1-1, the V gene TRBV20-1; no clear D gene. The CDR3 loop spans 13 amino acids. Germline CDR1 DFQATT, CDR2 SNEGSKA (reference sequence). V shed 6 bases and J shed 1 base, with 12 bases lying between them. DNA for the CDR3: TGCAGTGCATGTGGAAACGAGAACACTGAAGCTTTCTTT. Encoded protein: CSACGNENTEAFF.

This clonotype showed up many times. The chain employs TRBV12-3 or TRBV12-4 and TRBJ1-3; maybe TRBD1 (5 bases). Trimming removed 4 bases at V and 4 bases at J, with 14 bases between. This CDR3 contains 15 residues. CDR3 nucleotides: TGTGCCAGCAGTTCATCTCGGGGGACCGGAAACACCATATATTTT. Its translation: CASSSSRGTGNTIYF.